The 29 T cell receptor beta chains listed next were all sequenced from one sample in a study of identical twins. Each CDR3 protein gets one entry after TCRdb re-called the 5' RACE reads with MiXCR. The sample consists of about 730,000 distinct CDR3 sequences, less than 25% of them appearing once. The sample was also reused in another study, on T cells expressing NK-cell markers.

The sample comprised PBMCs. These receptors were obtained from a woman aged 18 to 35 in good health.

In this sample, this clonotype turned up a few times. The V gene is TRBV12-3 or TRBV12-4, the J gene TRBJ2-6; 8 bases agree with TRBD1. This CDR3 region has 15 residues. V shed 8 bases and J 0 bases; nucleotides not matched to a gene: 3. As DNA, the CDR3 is TGTGCCAGCGGGACAGGACACTCTGGGGCCAACGTCCTGACTTTC. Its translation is CASGTGHSGANVLTF.

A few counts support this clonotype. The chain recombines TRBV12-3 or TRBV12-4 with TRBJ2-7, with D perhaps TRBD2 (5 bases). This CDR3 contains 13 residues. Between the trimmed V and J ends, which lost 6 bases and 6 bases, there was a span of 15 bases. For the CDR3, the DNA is TGTGCCAGCAGCCCATATCTAGCCTCCGAGCAGTACTTC. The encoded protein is CASSPYLASEQYF.

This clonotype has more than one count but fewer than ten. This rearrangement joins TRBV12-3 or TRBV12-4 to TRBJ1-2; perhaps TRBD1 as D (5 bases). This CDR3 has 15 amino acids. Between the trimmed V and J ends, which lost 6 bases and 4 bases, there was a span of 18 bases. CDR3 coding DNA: TGTGCCAGCAGGGGGGGAGGGGAATTCTTCTATGGCTACACCTTC. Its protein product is CASRGGGEFFYGYTF.

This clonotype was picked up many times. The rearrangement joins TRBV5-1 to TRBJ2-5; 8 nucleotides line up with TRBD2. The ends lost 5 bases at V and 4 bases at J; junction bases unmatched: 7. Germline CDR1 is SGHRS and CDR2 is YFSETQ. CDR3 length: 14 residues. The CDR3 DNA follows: TGCGCCAGCAGGACGGGAGGGTTGGGAGAGACCCAGTACTTC. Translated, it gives CASRTGGLGETQYF.

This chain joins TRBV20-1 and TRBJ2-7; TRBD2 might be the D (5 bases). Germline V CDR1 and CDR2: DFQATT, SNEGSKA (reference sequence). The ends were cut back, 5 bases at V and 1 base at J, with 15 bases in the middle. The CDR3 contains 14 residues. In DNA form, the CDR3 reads TGCAGTGCTTTGCGGTCAGGACTTTCCTACGAGCAGTACTTC. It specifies CSALRSGLSYEQYF.

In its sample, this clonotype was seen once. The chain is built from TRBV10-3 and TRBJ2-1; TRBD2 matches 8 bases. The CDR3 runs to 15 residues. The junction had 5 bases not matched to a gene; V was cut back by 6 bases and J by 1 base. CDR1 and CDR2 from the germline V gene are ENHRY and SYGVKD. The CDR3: CAIRSAGASYNEQFF. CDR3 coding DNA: TGTGCCATCAGGTCAGCGGGAGCATCCTACAATGAGCAGTTCTTC.

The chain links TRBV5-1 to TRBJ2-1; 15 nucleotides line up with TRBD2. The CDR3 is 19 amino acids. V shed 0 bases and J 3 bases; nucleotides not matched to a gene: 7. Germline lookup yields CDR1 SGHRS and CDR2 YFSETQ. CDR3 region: CASSLAGTSGGNLYNEQFF. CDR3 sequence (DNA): TGCGCCAGCAGCTTGGCCGGGACTAGCGGGGGGAACCTCTACAATGAGCAGTTCTTC. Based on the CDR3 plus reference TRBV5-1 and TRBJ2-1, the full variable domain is KAGVTQTPRYLIKTRGQQVTLSCSPISGHRSVSWYQQTPGQGLQFLFEYFSETQRNKGNFPGRFSGRQFSNSRSEMNVSTLELGDSALYLCASSLAGTSGGNLYNEQFFGPGTRLTVL.

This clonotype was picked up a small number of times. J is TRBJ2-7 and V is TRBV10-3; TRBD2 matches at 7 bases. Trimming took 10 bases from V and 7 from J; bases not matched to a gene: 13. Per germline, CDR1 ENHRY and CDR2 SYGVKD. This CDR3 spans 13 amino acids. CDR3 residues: CATASVGAGEQYF. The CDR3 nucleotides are TGTGCCACAGCCAGCGTGGGAGCGGGGGAGCAGTACTTC.

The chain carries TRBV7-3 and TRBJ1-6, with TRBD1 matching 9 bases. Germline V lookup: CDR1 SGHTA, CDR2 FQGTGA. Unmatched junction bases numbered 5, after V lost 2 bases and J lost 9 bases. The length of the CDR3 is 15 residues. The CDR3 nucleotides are TGTGCCAGCAGCTTATATGGGACAGGGCGTTCACCCCTCCACTTT. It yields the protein CASSLYGTGRSPLHF.

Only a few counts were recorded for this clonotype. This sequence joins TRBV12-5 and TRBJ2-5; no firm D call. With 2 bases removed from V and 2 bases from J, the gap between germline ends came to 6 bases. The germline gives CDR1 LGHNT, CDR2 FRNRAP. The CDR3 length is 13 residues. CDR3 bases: TGTGCTAGTGGTTTGAGGCTTCAAGAGACCCAGTACTTC. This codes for CASGLRLQETQYF.

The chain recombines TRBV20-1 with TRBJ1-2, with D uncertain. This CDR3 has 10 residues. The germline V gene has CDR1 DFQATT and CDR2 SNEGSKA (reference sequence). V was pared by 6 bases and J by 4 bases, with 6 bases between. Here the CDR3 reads CSAFLYGYTF. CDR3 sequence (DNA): TGCAGTGCATTCCTCTATGGCTACACCTTC.

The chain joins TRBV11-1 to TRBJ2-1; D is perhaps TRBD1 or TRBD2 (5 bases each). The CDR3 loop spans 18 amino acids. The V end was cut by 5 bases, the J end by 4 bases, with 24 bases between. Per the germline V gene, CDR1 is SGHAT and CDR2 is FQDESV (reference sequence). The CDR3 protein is CASSQLPRGAALYNEQFF. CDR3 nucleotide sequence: TGTGCCAGCAGCCAACTACCCCGAGGGGCGGCCTTATACAATGAGCAGTTCTTC. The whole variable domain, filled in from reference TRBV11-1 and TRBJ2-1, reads EAEVAQSPRYKITEKSQAVAFWCDPISGHATLYWYRQILGQGPELLVQFQDESVVDDSQLPKDRFSAERLKGVDSTLKIQPAELGDSAMYLCASSQLPRGAALYNEQFFGPGTRLTVL.

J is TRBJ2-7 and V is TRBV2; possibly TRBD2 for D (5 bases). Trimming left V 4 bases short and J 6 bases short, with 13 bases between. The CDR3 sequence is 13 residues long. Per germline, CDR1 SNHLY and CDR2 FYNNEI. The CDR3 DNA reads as TGTGCCAGCAGTGGGGAGAAGGTACGCGAGCAGTACTTC. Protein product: CASSGEKVREQYF.

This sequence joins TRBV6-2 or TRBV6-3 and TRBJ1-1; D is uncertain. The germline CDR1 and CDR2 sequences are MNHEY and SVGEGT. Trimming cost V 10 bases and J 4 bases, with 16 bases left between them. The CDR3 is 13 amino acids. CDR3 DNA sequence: TGTGCCACCTCCCTGACCGTTGGCACTGAAGCTTTCTTT. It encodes CATSLTVGTEAFF.

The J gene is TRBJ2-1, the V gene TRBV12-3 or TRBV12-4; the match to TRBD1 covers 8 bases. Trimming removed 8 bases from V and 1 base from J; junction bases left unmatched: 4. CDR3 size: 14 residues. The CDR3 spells CASSRDRSYNEQFF. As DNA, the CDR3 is TGTGCCAGCTCCCGGGACAGGTCCTACAATGAGCAGTTCTTC.

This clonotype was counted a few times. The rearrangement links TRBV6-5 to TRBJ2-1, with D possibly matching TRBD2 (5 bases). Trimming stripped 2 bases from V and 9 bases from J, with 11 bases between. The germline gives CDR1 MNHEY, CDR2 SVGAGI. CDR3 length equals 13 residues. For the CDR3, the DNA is TGTGCCAGCAGTTACACCCTTGCGGGTGAGCAGTTCTTC. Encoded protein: CASSYTLAGEQFF.

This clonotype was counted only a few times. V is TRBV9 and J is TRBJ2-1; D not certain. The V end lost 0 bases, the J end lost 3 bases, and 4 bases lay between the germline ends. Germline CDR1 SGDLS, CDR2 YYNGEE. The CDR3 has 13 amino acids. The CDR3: CASSVADYNEQFF. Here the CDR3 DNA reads TGTGCCAGCAGCGTAGCAGACTACAATGAGCAGTTCTTC.

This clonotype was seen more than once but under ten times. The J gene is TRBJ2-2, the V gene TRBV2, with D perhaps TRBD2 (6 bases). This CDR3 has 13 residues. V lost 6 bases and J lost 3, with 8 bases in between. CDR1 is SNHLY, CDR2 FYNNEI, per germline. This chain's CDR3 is CASRTRDTGELFF. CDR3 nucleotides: TGTGCCAGCAGGACTAGGGACACCGGGGAGCTGTTTTTT.

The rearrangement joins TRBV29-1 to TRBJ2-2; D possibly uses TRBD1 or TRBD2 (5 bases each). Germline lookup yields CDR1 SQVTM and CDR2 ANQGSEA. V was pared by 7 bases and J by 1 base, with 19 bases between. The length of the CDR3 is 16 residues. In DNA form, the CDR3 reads TGCAGCGCGGTTAATTGGGACGGAGAGAACACCGGGGAGCTGTTTTTT. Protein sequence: CSAVNWDGENTGELFF.

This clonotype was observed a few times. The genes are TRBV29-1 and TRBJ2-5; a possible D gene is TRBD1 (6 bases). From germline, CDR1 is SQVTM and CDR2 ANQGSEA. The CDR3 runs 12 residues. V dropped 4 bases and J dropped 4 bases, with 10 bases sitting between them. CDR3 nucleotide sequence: TGCAGCGTTGCCAGGGGTGCAGAGACCCAGTACTTC. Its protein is CSVARGAETQYF.

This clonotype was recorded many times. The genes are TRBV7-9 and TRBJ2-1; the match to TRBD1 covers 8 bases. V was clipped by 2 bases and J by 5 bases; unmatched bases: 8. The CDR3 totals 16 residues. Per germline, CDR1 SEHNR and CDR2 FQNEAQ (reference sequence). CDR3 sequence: CASSLTPTGVDNEQFF. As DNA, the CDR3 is TGTGCCAGCAGCTTAACTCCGACAGGGGTGGACAATGAGCAGTTCTTC.

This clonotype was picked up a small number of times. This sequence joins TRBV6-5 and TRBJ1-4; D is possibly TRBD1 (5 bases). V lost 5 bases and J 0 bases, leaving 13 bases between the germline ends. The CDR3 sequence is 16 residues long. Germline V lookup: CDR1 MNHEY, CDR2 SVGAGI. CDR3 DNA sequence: TGTGCCAGCAGTAATCGGGGCCTTGCAACTAATGAAAAACTGTTTTTT. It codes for CASSNRGLATNEKLFF.

This chain's CDR3 is CSVVFHTTYEQYF. As DNA, the CDR3 is TGCAGCGTTGTTTTTCACACAACCTACGAGCAGTACTTC. The genes are TRBV29-1 and TRBJ2-7; D remains ambiguous. CDR3 length equals 13 residues. V was trimmed by 4 bases and J by 2 bases, leaving 12 bases between them. The germline gives CDR1 SQVTM, CDR2 ANQGSEA.

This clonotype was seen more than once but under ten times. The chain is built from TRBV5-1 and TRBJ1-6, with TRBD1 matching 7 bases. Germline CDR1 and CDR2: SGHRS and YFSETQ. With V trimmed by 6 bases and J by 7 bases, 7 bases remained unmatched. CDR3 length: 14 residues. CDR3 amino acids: CASNDGTENSPLHF. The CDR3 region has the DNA TGCGCCAGCAACGACGGGACAGAGAATTCACCCCTCCACTTT.

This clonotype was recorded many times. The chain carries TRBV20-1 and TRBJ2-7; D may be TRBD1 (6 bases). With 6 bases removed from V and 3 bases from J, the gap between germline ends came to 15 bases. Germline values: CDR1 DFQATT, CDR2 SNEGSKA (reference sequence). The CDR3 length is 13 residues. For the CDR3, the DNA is TGCAGTGCCAACCCCTTGGACAGCTACGAGCAGTACTTC. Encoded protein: CSANPLDSYEQYF.

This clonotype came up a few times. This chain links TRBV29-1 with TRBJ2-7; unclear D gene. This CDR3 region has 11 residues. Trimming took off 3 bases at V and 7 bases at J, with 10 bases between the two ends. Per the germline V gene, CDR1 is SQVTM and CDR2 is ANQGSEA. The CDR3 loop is CSVDSFGEQYF. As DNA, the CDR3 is TGCAGCGTTGACTCCTTCGGTGAGCAGTACTTC.

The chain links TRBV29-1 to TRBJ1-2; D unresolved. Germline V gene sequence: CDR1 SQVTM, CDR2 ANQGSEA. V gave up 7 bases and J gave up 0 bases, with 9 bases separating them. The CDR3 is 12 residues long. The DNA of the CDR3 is TGCAGCGGGGGAGGCTCTAACTATGGCTACACCTTC. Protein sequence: CSGGGSNYGYTF. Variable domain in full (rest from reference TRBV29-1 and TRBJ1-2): SAVISQKPSRDICQRGTSLTIQCQVDSQVTMMFWYRQQPGQSLTLIATANQGSEATYESGFVIDKFPISRPNLTFSTLTVSNMSPEDSSIYLCSGGGSNYGYTFGSGTRLTVV.

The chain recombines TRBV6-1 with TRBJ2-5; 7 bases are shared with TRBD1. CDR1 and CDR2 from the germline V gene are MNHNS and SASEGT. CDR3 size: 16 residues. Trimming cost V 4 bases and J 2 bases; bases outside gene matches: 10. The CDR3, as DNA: TGTGCCAGCAGTGGTTGGGACAGTCTGAATCAAGAGACCCAGTACTTC. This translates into CASSGWDSLNQETQYF.

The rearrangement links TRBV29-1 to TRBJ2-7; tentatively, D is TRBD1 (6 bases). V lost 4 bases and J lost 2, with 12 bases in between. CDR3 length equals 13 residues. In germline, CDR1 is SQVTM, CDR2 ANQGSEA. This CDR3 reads CSVVLQGPYEQYF. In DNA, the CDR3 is TGCAGCGTTGTACTACAGGGCCCCTACGAGCAGTACTTC.